This passage covers 7 T cell receptor beta chains from one sample sequenced in a study of Ad26.COV2.S vaccination and SARS-CoV-2 variants. The treatment was: some 20 received Ad26.COV2.S at low or high dose, single or two shots; roughly 5 received placebo; per-sample allocation not given. On day 63 after the first injection, vaccine and placebo recipients gave samples. Using immunoSEQ multiplex PCR, the repertoire was profiled, and TCRdb retains in-frame clones only, with some absent. The repertoire includes 380,000 or so clones, 75% to 90% of them detected once, and about 10% sits in the top ten. Sequences were derived from peripheral blood, sampled in a trial of Ad26.COV2.S vaccine versus placebo. These TCRs come from a person between 18 and 59 years old who received the Ad26.COV2.S COVID-19 vaccine or a placebo.

The chain joins TRBV15 to TRBJ2-7, with TRBD1 matching 8 bases. The V segment lost 5 bases and the J segment 13 bases; nucleotides outside the gene matches: 7. This CDR3 spans 11 amino acids. Germline-derived CDR1 and CDR2 are LNHNV and YYDKDF (reference sequence). This CDR3 reads CATSLKQGGYF. The DNA of the CDR3 is TGTGCCACCAGCTTAAAACAGGGGGGATACTTC.

The rearrangement uses TRBV7-2 and TRBJ1-5; 9 bases align to TRBD1. The junction had 8 bases not matched to a gene; V was cut back by 5 bases and J by 6 bases. The CDR3 length is 15 residues. The germline CDR1 and CDR2 sequences are SGHTA and FQGNSA. The CDR3 loop reads CASSQYGTGFQPQHF. The CDR3 region has the DNA TGTGCCAGCAGCCAATACGGGACAGGGTTTCAGCCCCAGCATTTT.

V gene TRBV10-3 combines with J gene TRBJ2-2; D might be TRBD1 (5 bases). Per germline, CDR1 ENHRY and CDR2 SYGVKD. The CDR3 runs 16 residues. Trimming took off 0 bases at V and 6 bases at J, with 14 bases between the two ends. Here the CDR3 reads CAISESGPLRAGELFF. CDR3 DNA: TGTGCCATCAGTGAGTCGGGGCCACTCAGGGCCGGGGAGCTGTTTTTT.

This chain uses TRBV6-5 with TRBJ1-5, with 7 bases fitting TRBD1. Germline trimming cut 10 bases from V and 4 bases from J; bases unmatched to any gene: 4. The CDR3 extends over 12 amino acids. Germline-derived CDR1 and CDR2 are MNHEY and SVGAGI. CDR3 amino acids: CATRQGNQPQHF. The CDR3 bases are TGTGCCACCAGACAGGGAAATCAGCCCCAGCATTTT.

J is TRBJ1-1 and V is TRBV12-3 or TRBV12-4; D possibly corresponds to TRBD1 (5 bases). This CDR3 has 13 residues. The ends were cut back, 8 bases at V and 2 bases at J, with 12 bases in the middle. As DNA, the CDR3 is TGTGCCAGCCTCAAGCAGGGAAACACTGAAGCTTTCTTT. Protein sequence: CASLKQGNTEAFF.

The J gene is TRBJ2-1, the V gene TRBV9; 9 bases align to TRBD1. This CDR3 is 19 amino acids long. CDR1 and CDR2 from the germline V gene are SGDLS and YYNGEE. J lost 0 bases, V lost 4 bases, and 14 bases had no gene match. The CDR3 region is CASSSRDRVPTSSYNEQFF. CDR3 DNA sequence: TGTGCCAGCAGCTCGCGGGACAGGGTGCCGACTAGCTCCTACAATGAGCAGTTCTTC.

The J gene is TRBJ1-2, the V gene TRBV7-2, with 10 bases matching TRBD1. The V segment lost 5 bases and the J segment 8 bases; nucleotides outside the gene matches: 8. CDR3 length: 14 residues. Looked up from germline, CDR1 is SGHTA and CDR2 is FQGNSA. The CDR3 DNA reads as TGTGCCAGCAGCCGCGACAGGGGGCCCCGAGGCTACACCTTC. This sequence encodes CASSRDRGPRGYTF.